The entry that follows covers one T cell receptor beta chain sequence. The antigen is undetermined. V was clipped by 3 bases and J by 5 bases, with 14 bases between them. The CDR3 has 14 amino acids. Germline-derived CDR1 and CDR2 are SQVTM and ANQGSEA. This record belongs to a study of early T cells in non-severe SARS-CoV-2 infection. For the study at large: From unsorted whole blood, bulk RNA was sequenced, and the chains remained unpaired.

Attached unique molecular identifiers marked individual cDNA molecules. Via MiXCR, TCRdb re-called the 5' RACE reads, giving one row per CDR3 protein. This sample has 100,000 to 150,000 distinct CDR3 sequences, with just under 15% found just once. The study, taken as a whole, reports: VDJdb matches were skewed toward anti-spike CD8 T cell responses.

Sequencing used whole blood. The receptor's source is an adult who was a healthcare worker with PCR-confirmed SARS-CoV-2 infection or an uninfected control (not recorded which). This chain links TRBV29-1 with TRBJ2-1; D is undetermined. Here the CDR3 reads CSVEGSPRNNEQFF. In DNA, the CDR3 is TGCAGCGTTGAGGGATCGCCGAGAAACAATGAGCAGTTCTTC.